One and the same sample provided the 7 T cell receptor beta chains below, sequenced in a study of CD8 T cells in ankylosing spondylitis. TCRdb analysed the 5' RACE reads with MiXCR anew, one entry per CDR3 protein. Of about 15,000 distinct CDR3 sequences in the sample, approximately 2.8% were seen once. The specimen was blood, either unsorted or a sorted T cell fraction (not recorded which). Receptors originate from a male donor with ankylosing spondylitis or in good health (not recorded which).

The table lists this clonotype with many counts. Here the CDR3 reads CASSVVRGGLGGELFF. The CDR3 DNA is TGTGCCAGCAGCGTAGTGCGGGGGGGCCTTGGCGGGGAGCTGTTTTTT. The chain has TRBV9 and TRBJ2-2, with 9 bases that match TRBD2. This CDR3 region has 16 residues. V gave up 0 bases and J gave up 7 bases; unmatched junction bases: 7. CDR1 and CDR2 from the germline V gene are SGDLS and YYNGEE.

The sample holds many counts of this clonotype. The chain has TRBV9 and TRBJ2-3; 14 bases agree with TRBD2. The CDR3 sequence is 16 residues long. Trimming cost V 4 bases and J 4 bases; bases outside gene matches: 5. Germline CDR1 is SGDLS and CDR2 is YYNGEE. The CDR3 loop reads CASSKGLAGGADTQYF. The CDR3 DNA is TGTGCCAGCAGCAAAGGACTAGCGGGAGGCGCAGATACGCAGTATTTT.

This clonotype was observed at least ten times. The chain employs TRBV9 and TRBJ1-1, with TRBD1 as a possible D gene (6 bases). The germline V and J ends were trimmed by 0 bases and 2 bases, with 14 bases remaining between them. CDR1 and CDR2 from the germline V gene are SGDLS and YYNGEE. CDR3 length: 16 residues. CDR3: CASSVGGRVGNTEAFF. CDR3 bases: TGTGCCAGCAGCGTAGGGGGGCGGGTAGGTAACACTGAAGCTTTCTTT.

This clonotype was detected many times. This chain links TRBV9 with TRBJ2-7; 8 bases match TRBD1. The germline V gene encodes CDR1 SGDLS and CDR2 YYNGEE. The CDR3 has 16 amino acids. Trimming at V came to 0 bases and at J to 9 bases, leaving 14 bases not matched to a gene. The CDR3 region has the DNA TGTGCCAGCAGCGTAGCCCCCGGACAGGGCCCAGAGTGGCAGTACTTC. Amino acid sequence: CASSVAPGQGPEWQYF.

This clonotype is judged medium-sized. The rearrangement joins TRBV5-1 to TRBJ1-5, with D perhaps matching TRBD1 (5 bases). Trimming removed 8 bases at V and 2 bases at J, with 26 bases between. This CDR3 comprises 18 residues. In germline, CDR1 is SGHRS, CDR2 YFSETQ. The CDR3 DNA is TGCGCCAGGCTTACCCCAAGGGAACAGGTGTCTCGCAATCAGCCCCAGCATTTT. It translates to CARLTPREQVSRNQPQHF.

The chain is built from TRBV9 and TRBJ2-7; D gene ambiguous. CDR1 and CDR2 (germline): SGDLS, YYNGEE. CDR3 length: 13 residues. V lost 0 bases to trimming and J lost 3 bases, with 7 bases between them. The CDR3 here is CASSVGQNYEQYF. The CDR3, as DNA: TGTGCCAGCAGCGTAGGGCAAAACTACGAGCAGTACTTC.

This clonotype has ten or more counts. The CDR3 region is CASSEWGDEQFF. The CDR3 nucleotides are TGTGCCAGCAGCGAATGGGGCGATGAGCAGTTCTTC. The J gene is TRBJ2-1, the V gene TRBV9, with a weak D call TRBD1 (5 bases). CDR3 length: 12 residues. Between the trimmed V and J ends, which lost 3 bases and 8 bases, there was a span of 9 bases. The germline V gene encodes CDR1 SGDLS and CDR2 YYNGEE.